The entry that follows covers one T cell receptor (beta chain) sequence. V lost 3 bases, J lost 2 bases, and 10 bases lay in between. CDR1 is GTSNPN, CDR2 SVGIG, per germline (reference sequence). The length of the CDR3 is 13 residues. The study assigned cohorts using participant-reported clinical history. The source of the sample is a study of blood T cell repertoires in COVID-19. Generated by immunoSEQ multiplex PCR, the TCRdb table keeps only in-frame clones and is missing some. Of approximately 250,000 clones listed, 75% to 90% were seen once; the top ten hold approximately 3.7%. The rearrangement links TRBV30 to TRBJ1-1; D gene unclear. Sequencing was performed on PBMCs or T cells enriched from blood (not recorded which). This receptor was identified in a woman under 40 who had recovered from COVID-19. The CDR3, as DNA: TGTGCCTGGAGCGGCGAGGTAAACACTGAAGCTTTCTTT. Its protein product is CAWSGEVNTEAFF.